The source of this TCR beta chain is a study of blood T cell repertoires in COVID-19. Study at large: Material from acute and convalescent COVID-19 was sourced from the United States, Italy and Spain. T cells, B-cell-depleted T cells, or PBMCs provided the cDNA or gDNA that served as material.

Trimming took off 3 bases at V and 4 bases at J, with 14 bases between the two ends. The CDR3 length is 16 residues. Germline lookup yields CDR1 KGHDR and CDR2 SFDVKD. Under the authors' procedure: Scientists estimated how many nucleated cells there were by amplifying reference gene primers. The table came from immunoSEQ multiplex PCR; TCRdb's copy has only in-frame clones and leaves some out. For V, J and clone size, that table is used; D and trimming come from the DNA. The sample lists about 290,000 clones; around four fifths were seen once. This clone was detected only a few times. The sequence came from a woman between 50 and 59 years old with active or convalescent COVID-19. The genes are TRBV24-1 and TRBJ2-2, with a tentative D call TRBD2 (7 bases). Specimen: peripheral blood. The CDR3 DNA sequence: TGTGCCACCAGTGATCGCGGGGGACACACCACCGGGGAGCTGTTTTTT. It is translated as CATSDRGGHTTGELFF.